This T cell receptor beta chain was sequenced for a study of blood T cell repertoires in COVID-19. The assay was immunoSEQ multiplex PCR, and TCRdb's table has in-frame clones only and misses some. Of 150,000 to 170,000 clones detected, about 86% appear once; the ten largest clones hold around 7.8%. This clone was counted once. CDR3 size: 14 residues. Looked up from germline, CDR1 is SNHLY and CDR2 is FYNNEI. Trimming cost V 0 bases and J 4 bases, with 9 bases left between them. Sequenced material: PBMCs or T cells enriched from blood (not recorded which). The chain joins TRBV2 to TRBJ1-2, with a possible D match to TRBD1 (5 bases). This sequence was found in a man aged 45 to 65 who had recovered from COVID-19. CDR3 sequence (DNA): TGTGCCAGCAGTGAAGCTGGACAACGCTATGGCTACACCTTC. Protein sequence: CASSEAGQRYGYTF.